These 14 T cell receptor beta chains were sequenced from one sample in a study of blood T cell repertoires in COVID-19. Measured with immunoSEQ multiplex PCR; TCRdb has only the in-frame clones, and not every one. The sample has a few hundred thousand clones, roughly 89% seen once; the top ten hold about a tenth. The sample was PBMCs or T cells enriched from blood (not recorded which). These receptors were taken from a woman aged 50 to 60 who had recovered from COVID-19.

The V call is TRBV19, the J call TRBJ1-2; D remains unclear. Germline V gives CDR1 LNHDA, CDR2 SQIVND (reference sequence). This CDR3 has 15 amino acids. V shed 5 bases and J shed 3 bases, with 16 bases lying between them. In DNA form, the CDR3 reads TGTGCCAGTAGTGCCCGGACTCCGGGGTACTATGGCTACACCTTC. Translation: CASSARTPGYYGYTF.

This chain connects TRBV7-3 to TRBJ1-1; a weak D match, TRBD1 (6 bases). Deletions cut 4 bases from V and 2 bases from J, with 8 bases between. The CDR3 has 13 residues. CDR1 and CDR2 from the germline V gene are SGHTA and FQGTGA. The CDR3 spells CASSSQGNTEAFF. The DNA for the CDR3 is TGTGCCAGCAGCTCACAGGGAAACACTGAAGCTTTCTTT.

This chain joins TRBV28 and TRBJ2-4; tentative D call: TRBD1 (6 bases). The germline gives CDR1 MDHEN, CDR2 SYDVKM. The CDR3 sequence is 16 residues long. Trimming shortened V by 5 bases and J by 4 bases, and 18 bases separated the two germline ends. CDR3 coding DNA: TGTGCCAGCAGTCTTTACCTGACAGGCCTAAAAAACATTCAGTACTTC. Protein sequence: CASSLYLTGLKNIQYF.

This clone has a handful of counts. This chain connects TRBV10-3 to TRBJ2-2, with D perhaps matching TRBD2 (6 bases). Germline loops: CDR1 ENHRY, CDR2 SYGVKD. The CDR3 consists of 14 residues. Trimming took 5 bases from V and 3 from J, leaving 10 bases between them. Written as DNA, the CDR3 is TGTGCCATCAGTCCGGGAGTCGACACCGGGGAGCTGTTTTTT. Its protein product is CAISPGVDTGELFF.

This clone appeared a single time. This chain uses TRBV3-1 (or the pseudogene TRBV3-2) with TRBJ1-5, with D perhaps matching TRBD1 (5 bases). The germline V gene encodes CDR1 LGHDT and CDR2 YNNKEL (reference sequence). This CDR3 is 14 amino acids long. The V end lost 3 bases, the J end lost 3 bases, and 9 bases lay between the germline ends. CDR3 bases: TGTGCCAGCAGCCAGGGGCAGATCAATCAGCCCCAGCATTTT. As protein: CASSQGQINQPQHF.

Points on this clone: The same CDR3 arises from other DNA sequences in this sample as well. This chain connects TRBV11-2 to TRBJ2-3; D is undetermined. V gave up 3 bases and J gave up 6 bases, with 4 bases separating them. Germline V lookup: CDR1 SGHAT, CDR2 FQNNGV. The CDR3 covers 11 residues. The CDR3 spells CASSLSDTQYF. CDR3 nucleotides: TGTGCCAGCAGCTTGTCGGATACGCAGTATTTT.

This sequence joins TRBV7-2 and TRBJ2-7; unclear D gene. The CDR3 has 12 residues. CDR1 and CDR2 (germline): SGHTA, FQGNSA. V lost 4 bases and J lost 2, with 6 bases in between. CDR3 sequence (DNA): TGTGCCAGCAGCTCCCCTGCCTACGAGCAGTACTTC. This encodes CASSSPAYEQYF.

The rearrangement joins TRBV4-1 to TRBJ2-3; 10 bases fit TRBD2. The J segment lost 2 bases and the V segment lost 0 bases, leaving 11 bases of the junction unmatched. CDR3 size: 19 residues. Germline V gene data show CDR1 as MGHRA and CDR2 as YSYEKL. The CDR3 here is CASSQDSPQRGGSTDTQYF. CDR3 nucleotide sequence: TGCGCCAGCAGCCAAGATTCCCCCCAGCGGGGGGGATCCACAGATACGCAGTATTTT.

V gene TRBV4-2 combines with J gene TRBJ2-1; 14 bases map to TRBD2. After removal of 4 bases from V and 12 bases from J, the junction contained 5 bases not matched to a gene. This CDR3 comprises 14 residues. The germline gives CDR1 LGHNA, CDR2 YNFKEQ. CDR3 protein: CASSPTSGGGSQFF. CDR3 coding DNA: TGTGCCAGCAGCCCGACTAGCGGGGGGGGTTCGCAGTTCTTC.

This chain joins TRBV10-3 and TRBJ1-1; D ambiguous. Germline V gene sequence: CDR1 ENHRY, CDR2 SYGVKD. The CDR3 has 16 residues. The V end was cut by 0 bases, the J end by 7 bases, with 18 bases between. In nucleotides, the CDR3 is TGTGCCATCAGTGAGTCCCCCCGCAGGACGGAGGGTGAAGCTTTCTTT. It specifies CAISESPRRTEGEAFF.

About this clone itself: The sample contains more than one DNA sequence encoding this CDR3. The chain recombines TRBV5-1 with TRBJ1-1; the D is unclear. Germline CDR1 is SGHRS and CDR2 is YFSETQ. The CDR3 runs 13 residues. V lost 0 bases and J lost 1, with 4 bases in between. CDR3 DNA sequence: TGCGCCAGCAGCTTGGGGAGGAACACTGAAGCTTTCTTT. Translating it yields CASSLGRNTEAFF.

The genes are TRBV29-1 and TRBJ1-1; no clear D gene. CDR3 length: 15 residues. Trimming removed 7 bases at V and 0 bases at J, with 18 bases between. Germline V gives CDR1 SQVTM, CDR2 ANQGSEA. The CDR3 sequence is CSAAPHLRMNTEAFF. DNA of the CDR3: TGCAGCGCCGCCCCCCATTTGCGGATGAACACTGAAGCTTTCTTT.

CDR3 amino acids: CASSLATGQIYGYTF. In DNA form, the CDR3 reads TGCGCCAGCAGCTTGGCCACGGGACAGATCTACGGCTACACCTTC. The genes are TRBV5-1 and TRBJ1-2; TRBD1 matches at 7 bases. Trimming at V came to 0 bases and at J to 8 bases, leaving 10 bases not matched to a gene. The CDR3 loop spans 15 amino acids. The V gene's germline CDR1 is SGHRS and CDR2 YFSETQ.

V usage is TRBV3-1 (or the pseudogene TRBV3-2) and J usage is TRBJ2-4; 8 nucleotides align to TRBD1. Germline V lookup: CDR1 LGHDT, CDR2 YNNKEL (reference sequence). The CDR3 has 15 amino acids. V dropped 6 bases and J dropped 1; count of bases not matched to a gene: 5. The CDR3 nucleotides read TGTGCCAGCAGGCAGGGGGCCGGGGCCAAAAACATTCAGTACTTC. Amino acids: CASRQGAGAKNIQYF.